This T cell receptor (beta chain) is from a study of blood T cell repertoires in COVID-19. Study in general: Spain, Italy and the United States supplied samples that represented acute and convalescent COVID-19.

In the authors' methods: How many nucleated cells were present was estimated from reference gene primer amplification. The method was immunoSEQ multiplex PCR; TCRdb's version includes in-frame clones alone and lacks a portion of them. D and trimming were read from the DNA, whereas the V and J calls and clone size are those reported in that table. The data hold tens of thousands of clones, with around 90% observed a single time. CDR1 is SGHRS and CDR2 is YFSETQ in the germline V gene. This CDR3 contains 13 residues. With V trimmed by 4 bases and J by 10 bases, 7 bases remained unmatched. Sequencing was performed on peripheral blood. This chain connects TRBV5-1 to TRBJ1-4; 7 nucleotides match TRBD1. This receptor was identified in a man between 65 and 85 years old with acute or convalescent COVID-19. The CDR3: CASSTDRTGKLFF. The CDR3 nucleotides read TGCGCCAGCAGCACGGACAGGACAGGAAAACTGTTTTTT.